Listed here are 10 T cell receptor beta chains from one sample, sequenced in a study of CD8 T cells in Susac syndrome. It was with random hexamers that 0.5 to 1 ug RNA was reverse transcribed. Each CDR3 protein is one row after TCRdb ran MiXCR on the immunoSEQ multiplex PCR reads. Among roughly 180,000 distinct CDR3 sequences listed, more than 90% were seen once. The specimen was CD4+ T cells from PBMCs. Every receptor here comes from a human donor in good health.

This chain links TRBV20-1 with TRBJ2-1, with D unclear. CDR3 length equals 14 residues. Germline V CDR1 and CDR2: DFQATT, SNEGSKA (reference sequence). V was pared by 0 bases and J by 4 bases, with 10 bases between. The CDR3 nucleotides are TGCAGTGCTAGAGATTCGGACGGTTACAATGAGCAGTTCTTC. It encodes CSARDSDGYNEQFF.

The chain carries TRBV12-3 or TRBV12-4 and TRBJ1-2; TRBD1 aligns across 7 bases. V lost 7 bases, J lost 3 bases, and 5 bases stayed unmatched. The CDR3 sequence is 13 residues long. The CDR3 sequence is CASTSQGDYGYTF. The CDR3 DNA reads TGTGCCAGCACCTCTCAGGGGGACTATGGCTACACCTTC.

This sequence joins TRBV3-1 and TRBJ1-2; D is uncertain. V lost 1 base and J 3 bases, leaving 12 bases between the germline ends. This CDR3 has 15 amino acids. Germline loops: CDR1 LGHDT, CDR2 YNNKEL (reference sequence). This CDR3 reads CASSQGTRADYGYTF. The CDR3 nucleotides are TGTGCCAGCAGCCAAGGGACTCGGGCAGACTATGGCTACACCTTC.

The chain combines TRBV5-1 with TRBJ2-5; 8 nucleotides match TRBD1. J was trimmed by 4 bases and V by 4 bases; bases with no gene match: 9. Germline assignment: CDR1 SGHRS and CDR2 YFSETQ. This CDR3 contains 15 residues. Here the CDR3 reads CASSPGQGAAETQYF. The CDR3 DNA follows: TGCGCCAGCAGCCCAGGACAGGGTGCGGCAGAGACCCAGTACTTC.

The chain links TRBV7-9 to TRBJ1-1; D is unclear. V was shortened by 4 bases and J by 7 bases, with 16 bases between the two germline ends. CDR3 size: 14 residues. CDR1 SEHNR and CDR2 FQNEAQ come from the germline V gene (reference sequence). CDR3 amino acids: CASSSQSPRIEAFF. DNA of the CDR3: TGTGCCAGCAGCTCCCAATCACCCAGGATTGAAGCTTTCTTT.

The chain uses TRBV6-5 and TRBJ1-5; D is perhaps TRBD1 (6 bases). CDR1 is MNHEY, CDR2 SVGAGI, per germline. V lost 4 bases, J lost 7 bases, and 11 bases lay in between. The CDR3 spans 13 residues. The CDR3 reads CASSSGARQPQHF. CDR3 sequence (DNA): TGTGCCAGCAGTTCGGGGGCTCGGCAGCCCCAGCATTTT.

The CDR3, as DNA: TGTGCCAGCAGACAGGGACAGAACACTGAAGCTTTCTTT. It translates to CASRQGQNTEAFF. The rearrangement joins TRBV6-5 to TRBJ1-1, with D maybe TRBD1 (6 bases). The CDR3 length is 13 residues. V shed 6 bases and J shed 1 base, with 9 bases lying between them. CDR1 and CDR2 (germline): MNHEY, SVGAGI.

The chain recombines TRBV24-1 with TRBJ2-1; 14 bases map to TRBD2. Germline values: CDR1 KGHDR, CDR2 SFDVKD. This CDR3 has 16 amino acids. V lost 3 bases and J lost 10; bases outside the gene matches: 7. The chain's CDR3 is CATSDRLAGGPDEQFF. In DNA form, the CDR3 reads TGTGCCACCAGTGATCGACTAGCGGGGGGGCCGGACGAGCAGTTCTTC.

The chain couples TRBV11-2 to TRBJ2-7; no firm D call. Germline CDR1 SGHAT, CDR2 FQNNGV. Trimming removed 0 bases at V and 2 bases at J, with 14 bases between. The length of the CDR3 is 16 residues. The CDR3 region is CASSLDPPYSPYEQYF. For the CDR3, the DNA is TGTGCCAGCAGCTTAGATCCCCCTTATTCCCCCTACGAGCAGTACTTC.

Comment on this clonotype: Because the CDR3's place on the DNA is in doubt, the DNA is left out and the CDR3 is given as listed by TCRdb. J is TRBJ1-1 and V is TRBV29-1; the D call TRBD1 from the table was never checked on the DNA. Germline CDR1 reads SQVTM; CDR2 reads ANQGSEA. The CDR3 is 13 residues long, ends included. The CDR3 region is CSADLVGQGTSFF.